This T cell receptor beta chain was sequenced during a study of tumor and adjacent non-tumor tissue in lung cancer. RNA was extracted from bulk tissue without any cell sorting. Distant lung tissue was collected more than 3 cm away from the tumor edge. TCRbeta libraries were built with three rounds of nested PCR, modified from ARM-PCR. TCRdb fed the multiplex PCR reads into MiXCR, producing one record per CDR3 protein. The data show 75,000 to 95,000 distinct CDR3 sequences, under 80% seen once. V was trimmed by 7 bases and J by 4 bases, leaving 20 bases between them. The CDR3 runs to 15 residues. Germline assignment: CDR1 LGHNA and CDR2 YNFKEQ.

V usage is TRBV4-2 and J usage is TRBJ2-7; possibly TRBD2 for D (5 bases). Sequencing input: distant non-tumor lung tissue. This TCR derives from a woman between 50 and 59 years old with non-small cell lung cancer. The CDR3 reads CASTLARGDPYEQYF. The DNA for the CDR3 is TGTGCCAGCACCCTAGCTCGGGGAGACCCTTACGAGCAGTACTTC.